This T cell receptor beta chain comes out of a study of CD8+ T cells in alopecia areata. Findings and caveats of the study: Having one nonresponder leaves uncertain how baseline CD8+ expansion relates to response. Scalp samples also yield sequences from resident alphabeta T cells of normal skin.

As to treatment: oral pan-JAK inhibitor, 5-10 mg twice daily. The authors sorted CD4+ and CD8+ T cells from PBMCs. Concerning this clone itself: Its target is not known.

V lost 0 bases, J lost 1 base, and 7 bases lay in between. The CDR3 runs 14 residues. CDR1 and CDR2 from the germline V gene are SGHNT and YYREEE (reference sequence). Isolated RNA was reverse transcribed into cDNA used as the sequencing template. Profiling relied on immunoSEQ multiplex PCR, and the TCRdb table lists in-frame clones only, not all of them. The data show 85,000 to 95,000 clones, just over 70% seen once. The receptor's source is a human donor with alopecia areata. This specimen consisted of CD8+ T cells sorted from blood, obtained around week 46, from a patient treated with tofacitinib. This rearrangement joins TRBV5-4 to TRBJ1-1; D gene uncertain. The CDR3 region has the DNA TGTGCCAGCAGCTTGGCAGAGGAGAACACTGAAGCTTTCTTT. Translating gives CASSLAEENTEAFF.